This TCR beta chain comes out of a study of CD8+ T cells in alopecia areata listed by TCRdb under 2018. General notes on the study: Treated patients were enrolled in an open-label pilot trial of oral tofacitinib, 5 to 10 mg twice daily, for moderate-to-severe alopecia areata. Patients received tofacitinib for 6 to 18 months and were then followed off drug for 6 months to check for delayed response and recurrence. Disease severity in treated patients was measured with the SALT score, which quantifies the percentage of affected scalp surface area. High-throughput TCRbeta sequencing was used to examine T cell clonal expansion in alopecia areata in both the C3H/HeJ mouse model and human patients. Human TCRbeta sequencing covered scalp tissue and sorted CD4+ and CD8+ peripheral blood T cells from patchy and totalis/universalis alopecia areata patients and healthy controls. Biopsies were taken from tofacitinib-treated patients at baseline and again at 4 and 24 weeks into treatment, and several of those patients also had a later scalp biopsy. Clonality in the scalp was compared among normal scalp (n=4), patchy alopecia areata scalp (n=8), and alopecia totalis/universalis scalp (n=8). RNA was obtained with the PAXgene miRNA kit for fixed scalp, the miRNeasy kit for PBMCs, and the RNeasy kit for mouse skin. TCRbeta CDR3 regions were amplified by immunoSEQ multiplex PCR with 35 Vbeta forward and 13 Jbeta reverse primers.

A distance of 6 bases separates the germline ends of V and J, which lose 3 bases and 4 bases respectively. The CDR3 covers 12 residues, taking in both the cysteine and the phenylalanine. Only the CDR3 DNA is retained, 36 bases long and in frame from the first base. CDR1 MNHEY and CDR2 SMNVEV were looked up in the germline V gene (reference sequence). Libraries were made using the immunoSEQ multiplex PCR assay. To provide template for TCR sequencing, every sample had RNA extracted and reverse transcribed into cDNA. First-strand cDNA was synthesized using SuperScript III with a 2:1 mix of oligo-dT and random hexamers. Amplification bias was assessed with a synthetic immune receptor repertoire, and residual bias was removed computationally. On the study's bioinformatics: Raw reads were preprocessed to remove errors, and CDR3 was defined by IMGT conventions from the conserved cysteine to phenylalanine. Clonality was computed by normalizing Shannon entropy by log2 of the number of productive unique TCRs and subtracting the result from 1. Whether scalp clones were CD4 or CD8 was inferred by matching scalp TCRbeta sequences against CD4 and CD8 repertoires sorted from blood. TCRdb took this table from immuneACCESS and kept in-frame rearrangements with V and J called. Such tables lack part of the clones; where checked against another copy, unresolved V genes explain under half of the gap, and the rest is unexplained. V and J calls and clone size are those listed in that table; D and trimming were worked out from the DNA. In this sample the table shows approximately 200,000 clones, 45% to 65% of which occur a single time. The ten largest clones represent less than 3.5% of the sample.

The sample's time point label, decoded: roughly 27 days on oral tofacitinib. Interpreted using the paper, the treatment or condition label stands for: oral pan-JAK inhibitor, 5-10 mg twice daily. Lesional scalp punch biopsies and peripheral blood were obtained from alopecia areata patients. PBMCs were isolated by density centrifugation and stained for CD3, CD4 and CD8, after which CD4+ and CD8+ T cells were sorted on a FACSAria. Results the study describes overall, beyond this receptor: Scalp clonality and the number of expanded CD8+ clones among the top 100 scalp clones were significantly decreased by tofacitinib. Unlike mouse skin, which is dominated by gammadelta T cells, normal human skin has resident alphabeta T cells that are also sequenced, and this complicates analysis of the scalp TCR repertoire. Lesional scalp, especially in alopecia totalis/universalis, showed higher clonality and more expanded CD8+ clones than normal scalp, suggesting antigenic drive. Many expanded lesional clones were found to persist in scalp and blood during tofacitinib treatment, and relapse after treatment cessation may be partly explained by this persistence. Because the treated cohort was small and had just a single nonresponder, larger studies are needed to establish links between baseline CD8+ expansion and response. Shared TCR sequences between patients were less evident than in mice, which may be partly attributable to HLA diversity in the patient population.

As regards this clone: The specificity of this receptor is unknown. Base qualities are not recorded, but no much larger clone differs from it by a single base.

Sequences were derived from CD4+ T cells sorted from blood, sampled at week 4, from a patient treated with tofacitinib. The chain is assembled from TRBV27 and TRBJ1-2; a tentative D call is TRBD1 (5 bases match). The TCR originated in a human donor with alopecia areata. The nucleotides read TGTGCCAGCAGTTTCGGGGGCTATGGCTACACCTTC. This yields the protein CASSFGGYGYTF.